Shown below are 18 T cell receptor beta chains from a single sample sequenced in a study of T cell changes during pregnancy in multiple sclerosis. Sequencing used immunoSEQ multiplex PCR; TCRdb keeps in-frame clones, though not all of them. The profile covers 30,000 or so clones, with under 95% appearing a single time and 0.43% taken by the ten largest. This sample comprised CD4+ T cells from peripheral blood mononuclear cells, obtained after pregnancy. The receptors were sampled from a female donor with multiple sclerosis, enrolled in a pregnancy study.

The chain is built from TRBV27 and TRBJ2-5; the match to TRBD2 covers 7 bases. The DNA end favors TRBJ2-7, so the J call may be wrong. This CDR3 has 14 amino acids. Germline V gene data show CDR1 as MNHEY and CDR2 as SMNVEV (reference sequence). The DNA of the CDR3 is TGTGCCAGCAGTTTATCGCGGGGGTTCTACGAGCAGTACTTC. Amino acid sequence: CASSLSRGFYEQYF.

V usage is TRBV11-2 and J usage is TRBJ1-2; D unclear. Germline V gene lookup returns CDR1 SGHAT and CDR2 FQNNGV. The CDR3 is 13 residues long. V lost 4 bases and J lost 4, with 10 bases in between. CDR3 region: CASSSLMSYGYTF. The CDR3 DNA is TGTGCCAGCAGCTCACTGATGAGCTATGGCTACACCTTC.

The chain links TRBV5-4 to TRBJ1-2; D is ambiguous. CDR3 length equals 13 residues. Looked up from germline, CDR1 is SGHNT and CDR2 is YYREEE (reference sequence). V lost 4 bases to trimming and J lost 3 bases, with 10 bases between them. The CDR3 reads CASSQDGDYGYTF. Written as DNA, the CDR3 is TGTGCCAGCAGCCAAGACGGGGACTATGGCTACACCTTC.

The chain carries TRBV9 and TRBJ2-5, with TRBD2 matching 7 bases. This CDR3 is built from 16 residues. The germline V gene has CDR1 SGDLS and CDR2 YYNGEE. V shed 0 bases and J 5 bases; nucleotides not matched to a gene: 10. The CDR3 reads CASSVGVAGLSETQYF. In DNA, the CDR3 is TGTGCCAGCAGCGTAGGGGTAGCGGGTCTTAGTGAGACCCAGTACTTC. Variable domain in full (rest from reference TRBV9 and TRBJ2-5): DSGVTQTPKHLITATGQRVTLRCSPRSGDLSVYWYQQSLDQGLQFLIQYYNGEERAKGNILERFSAQQFPDLHSELNLSSLELGDSALYFCASSVGVAGLSETQYFGPGTRLLVL.

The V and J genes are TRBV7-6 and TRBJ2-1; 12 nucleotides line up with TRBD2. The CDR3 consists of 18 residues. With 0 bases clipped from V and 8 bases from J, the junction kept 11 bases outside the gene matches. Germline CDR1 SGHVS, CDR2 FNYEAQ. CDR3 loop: CASSLASTSGGRVYEQFF. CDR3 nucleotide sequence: TGTGCCAGCAGCTTAGCCTCGACTAGCGGGGGCAGAGTGTATGAGCAGTTCTTC.

The DNA of the CDR3 is TGTGCCTGGAGTGAGACAGGGGCTGGAAACACCATATATTTT. This translates into CAWSETGAGNTIYF. J is TRBJ1-3 and V is TRBV30; TRBD1 aligns across 8 bases. CDR3 length: 14 residues. CDR1 is GTSNPN and CDR2 is SVGIG in the germline V gene (reference sequence). V lost 1 base, J lost 2 bases, and 1 base stayed unmatched.

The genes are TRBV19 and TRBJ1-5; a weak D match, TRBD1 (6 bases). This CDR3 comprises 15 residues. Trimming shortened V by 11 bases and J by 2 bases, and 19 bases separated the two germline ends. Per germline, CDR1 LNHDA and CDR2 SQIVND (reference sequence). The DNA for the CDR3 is TGTGCCGGAGGGAGGGACATCTCGGGCAATCAGCCCCAGCATTTT. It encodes CAGGRDISGNQPQHF.

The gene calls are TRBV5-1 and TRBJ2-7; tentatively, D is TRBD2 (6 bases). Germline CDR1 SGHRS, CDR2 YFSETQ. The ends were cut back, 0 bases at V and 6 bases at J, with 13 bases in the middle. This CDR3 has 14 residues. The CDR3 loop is CASSLGGTLGEQYF. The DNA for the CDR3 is TGCGCCAGCAGCTTGGGTGGGACTCTGGGCGAGCAGTACTTC.

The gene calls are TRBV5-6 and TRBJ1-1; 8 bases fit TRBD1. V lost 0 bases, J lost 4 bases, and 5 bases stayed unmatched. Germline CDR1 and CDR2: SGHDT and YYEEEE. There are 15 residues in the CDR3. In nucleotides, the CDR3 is TGTGCCAGCAGCTTGGTGCCAGGGGGCGTCACTGAAGCTTTCTTT. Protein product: CASSLVPGGVTEAFF.

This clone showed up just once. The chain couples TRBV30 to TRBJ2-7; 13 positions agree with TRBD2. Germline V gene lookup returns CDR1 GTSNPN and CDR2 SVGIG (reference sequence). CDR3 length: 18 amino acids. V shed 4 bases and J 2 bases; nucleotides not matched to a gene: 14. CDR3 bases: TGTGCCTGGAAAACTGGAGGACTAGCGGGGGCCACCACCTACGAGCAGTACTTC. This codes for CAWKTGGLAGATTYEQYF.

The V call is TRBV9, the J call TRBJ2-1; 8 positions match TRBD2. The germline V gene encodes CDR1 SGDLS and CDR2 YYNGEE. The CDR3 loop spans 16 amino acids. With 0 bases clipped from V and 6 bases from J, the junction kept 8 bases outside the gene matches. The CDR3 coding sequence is TGTGCCAGCAGCGTAGTGAGCGGGGGTGGGGGCAATGAGCAGTTCTTC. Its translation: CASSVVSGGGGNEQFF.

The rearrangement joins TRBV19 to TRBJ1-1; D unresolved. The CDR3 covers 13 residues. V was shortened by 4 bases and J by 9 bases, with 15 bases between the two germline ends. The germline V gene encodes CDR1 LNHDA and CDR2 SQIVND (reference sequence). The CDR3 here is CASSSPTQVKAFF. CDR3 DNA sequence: TGTGCCAGTAGTAGCCCTACTCAGGTCAAAGCTTTCTTT.

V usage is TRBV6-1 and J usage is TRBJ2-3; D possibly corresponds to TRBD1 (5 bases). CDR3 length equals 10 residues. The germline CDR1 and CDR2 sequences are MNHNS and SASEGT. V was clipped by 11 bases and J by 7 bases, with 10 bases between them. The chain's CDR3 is CAGWGHTQYF. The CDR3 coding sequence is TGTGCCGGCTGGGGCCATACGCAGTATTTT.

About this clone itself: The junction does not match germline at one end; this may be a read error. In DNA, the CDR3 is TGTGCCAGCAGTTTAGGAGGACTCTACGAGCAGTACTTC. It is translated as CASSLGGLYEQYF. V usage is TRBV7-9 and J usage is TRBJ2-7; D perhaps matches TRBD2 (5 bases). The CDR3 is made up of 13 amino acids. Germline V gives CDR1 SEHNR, CDR2 FQNEAQ (reference sequence).

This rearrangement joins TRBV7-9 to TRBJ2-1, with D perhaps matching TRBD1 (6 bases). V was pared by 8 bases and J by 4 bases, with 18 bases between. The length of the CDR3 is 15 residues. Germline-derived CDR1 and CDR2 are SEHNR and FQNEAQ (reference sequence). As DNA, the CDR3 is TGTGCCAGCTTGGTGGACAGCCCTCTATACAATGAGCAGTTCTTC. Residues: CASLVDSPLYNEQFF. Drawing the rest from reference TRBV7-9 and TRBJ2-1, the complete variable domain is DTGVSQNPRHKITKRGQNVTFRCDPISEHNRLYWYRQTLGQGPEFLTYFQNEAQLEKSRLLSDRFSAERPKGSFSTLEIQRTEQGDSAMYLCASLVDSPLYNEQFFGPGTRLTVL.

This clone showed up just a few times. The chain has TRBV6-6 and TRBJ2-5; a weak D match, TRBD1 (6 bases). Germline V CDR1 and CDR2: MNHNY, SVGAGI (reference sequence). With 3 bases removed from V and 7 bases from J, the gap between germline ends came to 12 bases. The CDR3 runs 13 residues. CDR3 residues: CASSYRTEGTQYF. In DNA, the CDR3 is TGTGCCAGCAGTTATAGGACAGAAGGGACCCAGTACTTC.

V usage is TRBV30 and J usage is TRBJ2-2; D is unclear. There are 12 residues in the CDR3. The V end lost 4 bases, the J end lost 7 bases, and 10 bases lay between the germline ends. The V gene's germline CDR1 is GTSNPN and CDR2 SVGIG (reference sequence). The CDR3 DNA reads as TGTGCCTGGAATGGTCGCGGCGGGGAGCTGTTTTTT. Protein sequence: CAWNGRGGELFF.

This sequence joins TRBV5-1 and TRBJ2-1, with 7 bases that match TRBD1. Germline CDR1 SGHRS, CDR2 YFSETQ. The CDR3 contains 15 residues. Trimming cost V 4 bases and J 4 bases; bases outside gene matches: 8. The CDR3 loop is CASSPARGPYNEQFF. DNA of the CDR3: TGCGCCAGCAGCCCGGCGAGGGGGCCTTACAATGAGCAGTTCTTC. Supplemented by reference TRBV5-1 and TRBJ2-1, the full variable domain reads KAGVTQTPRYLIKTRGQQVTLSCSPISGHRSVSWYQQTPGQGLQFLFEYFSETQRNKGNFPGRFSGRQFSNSRSEMNVSTLELGDSALYLCASSPARGPYNEQFFGPGTRLTVL.